This TCR beta chain was observed in a study of control samples from healthy donors and cancer patients. Method: immunoSEQ multiplex PCR; TCRdb's copy keeps in-frame clones and lacks some. The table lists some 170,000 clones, 90% to 95% of them singletons, with approximately 15% in the top ten. This clone is a singleton in its sample. The sequenced sample consisted of PBMCs. The TCR sequence derives from a man in his fifties or sixties with colorectal cancer.

The DNA of the CDR3 is TGTGCCAGTAGTATAAGCCAGGGTCGGGAGACCCAGTACTTC. Encoded protein: CASSISQGRETQYF. The chain joins TRBV19 to TRBJ2-5, with D maybe TRBD1 (5 bases). Germline V gene sequence: CDR1 LNHDA, CDR2 SQIVND (reference sequence). This CDR3 has 14 residues. Deletions cut 2 bases from V and 5 bases from J, with 12 bases between.